This T cell receptor beta chain appears in the sequencing data of a study of T-cell reconstitution after alpha-beta-depleted transplantation in children. Comments on this clonotype: What it binds is not known.

Findings and caveats of the study: Roughly two months post-transplant, alpha-beta T cells reportedly originated from several hundred graft clones that had expanded. One year after transplant, T-cell counts and diversity came mostly from newly produced T cells. The study traced high day-60 TCRbeta diversity in some patients to surviving recipient T cells and thymic progenitors.

Trimming cost V 0 bases and J 0 bases, with 7 bases left between them. Germline-derived CDR1 and CDR2 are SGHKS and YYEKEE (reference sequence). CDR3 size: 14 residues. The TCRbeta library incorporated unique molecular identifiers. From the PCR reads, TCRdb called clonotypes with MiXCR, one entry per CDR3 protein. The repertoire includes 210,000 or so distinct CDR3 sequences, around 9.9% of them detected once, and approximately 28% sits in the top ten. V is TRBV5-5 and J is TRBJ2-7; D call uncertain. The specimen was PBMCs, collected before TCRalphabeta/CD19-depleted stem cell transplant. This sequence originates from a child under two years old with acute myeloid leukemia, due to receive a stem cell transplant. The CDR3 DNA follows: TGTGCCAGCAGCTTGGATGGCACCTCCTACGAGCAGTACTTC. Translation: CASSLDGTSYEQYF.